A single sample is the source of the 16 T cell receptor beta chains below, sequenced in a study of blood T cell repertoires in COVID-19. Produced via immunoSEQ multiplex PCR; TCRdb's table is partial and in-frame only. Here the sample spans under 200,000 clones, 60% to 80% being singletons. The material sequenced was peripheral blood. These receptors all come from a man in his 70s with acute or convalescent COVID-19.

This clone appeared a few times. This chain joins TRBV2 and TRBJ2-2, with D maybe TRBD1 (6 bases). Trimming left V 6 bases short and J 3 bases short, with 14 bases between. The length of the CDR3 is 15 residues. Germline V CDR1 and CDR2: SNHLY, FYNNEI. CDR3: CASSGTRGYTGELFF. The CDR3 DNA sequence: TGTGCCAGCAGCGGTACCAGGGGATACACCGGGGAGCTGTTTTTT.

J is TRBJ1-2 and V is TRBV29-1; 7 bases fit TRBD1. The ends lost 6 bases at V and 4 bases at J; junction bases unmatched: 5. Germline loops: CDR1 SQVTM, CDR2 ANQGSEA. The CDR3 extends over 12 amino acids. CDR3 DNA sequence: TGCAGCGTCTCACCAGGGGGCTATGGCTACACCTTC. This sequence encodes CSVSPGGYGYTF. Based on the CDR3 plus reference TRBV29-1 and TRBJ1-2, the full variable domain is SAVISQKPSRDICQRGTSLTIQCQVDSQVTMMFWYRQQPGQSLTLIATANQGSEATYESGFVIDKFPISRPNLTFSTLTVSNMSPEDSSIYLCSVSPGGYGYTFGSGTRLTVV.

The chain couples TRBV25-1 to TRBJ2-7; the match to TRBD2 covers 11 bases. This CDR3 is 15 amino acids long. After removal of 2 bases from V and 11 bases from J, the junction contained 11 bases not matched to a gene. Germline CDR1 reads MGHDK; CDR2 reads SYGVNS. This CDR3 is CASSEAGTSGAGKYF. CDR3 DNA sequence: TGTGCCAGCAGTGAAGCTGGGACTAGCGGTGCCGGGAAGTACTTC.

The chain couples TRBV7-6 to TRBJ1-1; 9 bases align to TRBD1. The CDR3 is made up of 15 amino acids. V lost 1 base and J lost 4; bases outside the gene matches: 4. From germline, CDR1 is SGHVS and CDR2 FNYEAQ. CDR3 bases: TGTGCCAGCAGCTTAGGACTGACAGGGGGCACTGAAGCTTTCTTT. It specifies CASSLGLTGGTEAFF. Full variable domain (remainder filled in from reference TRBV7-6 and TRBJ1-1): GAGVSQSPRYKVTKRGQDVALRCDPISGHVSLYWYRQALGQGPEFLTYFNYEAQQDKSGLPNDRFSAERPEGSISTLTIQRTEQRDSAMYRCASSLGLTGGTEAFFGQGTRLTVV.

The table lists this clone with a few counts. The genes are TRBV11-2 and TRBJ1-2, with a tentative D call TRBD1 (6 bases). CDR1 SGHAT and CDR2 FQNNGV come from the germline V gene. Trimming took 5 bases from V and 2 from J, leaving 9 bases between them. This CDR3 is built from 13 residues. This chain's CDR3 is CASSNRDNYGYTF. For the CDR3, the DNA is TGTGCCAGCAGCAACAGGGACAACTATGGCTACACCTTC.

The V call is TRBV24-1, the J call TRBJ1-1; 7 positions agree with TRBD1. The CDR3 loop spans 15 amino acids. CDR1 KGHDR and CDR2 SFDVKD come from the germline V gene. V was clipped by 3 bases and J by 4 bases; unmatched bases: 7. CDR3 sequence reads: CATSDTRGMGTEAFF. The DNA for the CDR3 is TGTGCCACCAGTGATACCAGGGGGATGGGCACTGAAGCTTTCTTT.

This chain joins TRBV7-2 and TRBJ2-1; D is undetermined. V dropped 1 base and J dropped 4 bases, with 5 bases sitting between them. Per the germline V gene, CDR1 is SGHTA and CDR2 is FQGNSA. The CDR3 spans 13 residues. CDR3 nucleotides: TGTGCCAGCAGCTTAGACTCTTACAATGAGCAGTTCTTC. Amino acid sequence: CASSLDSYNEQFF.

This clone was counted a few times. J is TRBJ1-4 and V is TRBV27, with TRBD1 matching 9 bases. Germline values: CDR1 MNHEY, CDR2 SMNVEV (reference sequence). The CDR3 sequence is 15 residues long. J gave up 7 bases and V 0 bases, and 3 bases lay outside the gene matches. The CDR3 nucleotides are TGTGCCAGCAGTTTATCGGGGACAGGGTTTGAAAAACTGTTTTTT. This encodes CASSLSGTGFEKLFF.

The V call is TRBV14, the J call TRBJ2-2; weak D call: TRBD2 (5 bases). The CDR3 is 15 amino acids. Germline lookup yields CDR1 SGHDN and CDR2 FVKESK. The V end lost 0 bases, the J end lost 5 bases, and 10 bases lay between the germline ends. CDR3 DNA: TGTGCCAGCAGCCAAGACCTTCCGGGGACCGGGGAGCTGTTTTTT. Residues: CASSQDLPGTGELFF.

This CDR3 is CASSYSGIGDSPLHF. The CDR3 coding sequence is TGTGCCAGCAGTTACTCGGGTATAGGGGATTCACCCCTCCACTTT. V is TRBV6-5 and J is TRBJ1-6; tentatively, D is TRBD1 (5 bases). The V end lost 0 bases, the J end lost 8 bases, and 11 bases lay between the germline ends. This CDR3 is built from 15 residues. Germline CDR1 reads MNHEY; CDR2 reads SVGAGI.

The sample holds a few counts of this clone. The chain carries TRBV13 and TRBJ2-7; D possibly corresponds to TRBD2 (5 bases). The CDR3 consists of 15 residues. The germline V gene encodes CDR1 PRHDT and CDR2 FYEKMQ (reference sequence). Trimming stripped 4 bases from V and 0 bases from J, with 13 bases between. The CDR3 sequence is CASSSGLLDSYEQYF. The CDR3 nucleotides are TGTGCCAGCAGCTCCGGACTTCTCGACTCCTACGAGCAGTACTTC.

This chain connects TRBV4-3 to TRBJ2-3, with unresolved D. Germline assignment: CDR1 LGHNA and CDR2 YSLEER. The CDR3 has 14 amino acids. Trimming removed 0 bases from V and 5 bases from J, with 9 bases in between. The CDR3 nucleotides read TGCGCCAGCAGCCAAGATGTGCAGTTAGATACGCAGTATTTT. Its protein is CASSQDVQLDTQYF.

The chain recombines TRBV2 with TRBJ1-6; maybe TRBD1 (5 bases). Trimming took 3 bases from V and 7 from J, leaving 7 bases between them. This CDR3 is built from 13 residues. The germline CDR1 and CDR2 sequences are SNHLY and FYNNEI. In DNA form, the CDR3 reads TGTGCCAGCAGTGACGGACAAAATTCACCCCTCCACTTT. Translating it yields CASSDGQNSPLHF.

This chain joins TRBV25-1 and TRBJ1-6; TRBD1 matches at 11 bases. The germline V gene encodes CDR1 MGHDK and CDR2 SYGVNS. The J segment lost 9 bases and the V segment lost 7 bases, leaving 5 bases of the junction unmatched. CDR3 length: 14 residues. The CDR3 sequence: CASTPGTGGSPLHF. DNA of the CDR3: TGTGCCAGCACCCCCGGGACAGGGGGTTCACCCCTCCACTTT. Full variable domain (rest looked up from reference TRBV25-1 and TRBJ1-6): EADIYQTPRYLVIGTGKKITLECSQTMGHDKMYWYQQDPGMELHLIHYSYGVNSTEKGDLSSESTVSRIRTEHFPLTLESARPSHTSQYLCASTPGTGGSPLHFGNGTRLTVT.

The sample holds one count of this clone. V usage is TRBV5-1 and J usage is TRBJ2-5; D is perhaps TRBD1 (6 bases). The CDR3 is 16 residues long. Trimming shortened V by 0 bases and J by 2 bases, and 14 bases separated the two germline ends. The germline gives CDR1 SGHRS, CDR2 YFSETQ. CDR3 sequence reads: CASSLEGTGLQETQYF. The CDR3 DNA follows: TGCGCCAGCAGCTTGGAAGGTACAGGGCTTCAAGAGACCCAGTACTTC.

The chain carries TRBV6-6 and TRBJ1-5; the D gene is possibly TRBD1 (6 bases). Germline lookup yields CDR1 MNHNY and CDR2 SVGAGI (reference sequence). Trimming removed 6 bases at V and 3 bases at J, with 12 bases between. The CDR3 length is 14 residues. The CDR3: CASSPDSPNQPQHF. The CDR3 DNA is TGTGCCAGCAGCCCGGACAGTCCCAATCAGCCCCAGCATTTT.